The next 7 T cell receptor beta chains were all read from a single sample in a study of identical twins. From the 5' RACE reads, TCRdb called clonotypes with MiXCR, one entry per CDR3 protein. Of roughly 1.6 million distinct CDR3 sequences listed, under 35% are singletons. Sequencing used cord blood. The source is a newborn girl in good health.

This rearrangement joins TRBV5-1 to TRBJ2-7; TRBD2 agrees at 11 bases. Germline V CDR1 and CDR2: SGHRS, YFSETQ. The CDR3 is 17 residues long. V trimming: 4 bases; J trimming: 2 bases; junction bases outside the gene matches: 11. In nucleotides, the CDR3 is TGCGCCAGCAGCATCGGGACTAGCGGCCTCCTTGCCTACGAGCAGTACTTC. Translating it yields CASSIGTSGLLAYEQYF.

This chain uses TRBV20-1 with TRBJ2-7; tentatively, D is TRBD2 (5 bases). TRBJ2-5 explains the end of the DNA better; the J call may be wrong. The length of the CDR3 is 15 residues. The germline V gene encodes CDR1 DFQATT and CDR2 SNEGSKA (reference sequence). As DNA, the CDR3 is TGCAGTGCTAGAGTTTTACGGCCCGGAGGAGAGACCCAGTACTTC. Its protein is CSARVLRPGGETQYF.

This clonotype was observed a handful of times. V usage is TRBV27 and J usage is TRBJ1-1; D might be TRBD1 (5 bases). The germline V and J ends were trimmed by 6 bases and 6 bases, with 8 bases remaining between them. The CDR3 is 11 residues long. Germline CDR1 reads MNHEY; CDR2 reads SMNVEV (reference sequence). The CDR3 region is CASRLGPEAFF. CDR3 bases: TGTGCCAGCAGGTTGGGACCTGAAGCTTTCTTT.

This clonotype was counted at least ten times. CDR3 nucleotides: TGTGCCAGCAGTTTAAACAGTGGCTACACCTTC. Protein product: CASSLNSGYTF. This chain connects TRBV28 to TRBJ1-2, with D unresolved. This CDR3 spans 11 amino acids. Looked up from germline, CDR1 is MDHEN and CDR2 is SYDVKM. Trimming took 2 bases from V and 7 from J, leaving 5 bases between them.

As for this clonotype: Its ends do not fully match the called genes, so a read error is possible. The rearrangement links TRBV6-5 to TRBJ2-7, with TRBD1 matching 9 bases. Germline V CDR1 and CDR2: MNHEY, SVGAGI. The CDR3 length is 15 residues. The CDR3 region is CVSRLNGQGFDEQYF. CDR3 nucleotide sequence: TGTGTCAGCAGGCTTAACGGACAGGGGTTCGACGAGCAGTACTTC.

This clonotype has more than one count but fewer than ten. One end of the junction is discordant with germline, which a read error may explain. J is TRBJ1-1 and V is TRBV6-1; D is ambiguous. This CDR3 comprises 11 residues. Germline V CDR1 and CDR2: MNHNS, SASEGT. For the CDR3, the DNA is TGTGACAGCATCCAGAACACTGAAGCTTTCTTT. Translated, it gives CDSIQNTEAFF.

This clonotype has more than one count but fewer than ten. The chain employs TRBV7-8 and TRBJ2-3, with a weak D call TRBD2 (6 bases). Germline lookup yields CDR1 SGHVS and CDR2 FQNEAQ. The CDR3 length is 13 residues. V was clipped by 2 bases and J by 10 bases, with 13 bases between them. CDR3 DNA sequence: TGTGCCAGCAGCTTAAAAAGACTAGGGCCGCAGTATTTT. Its protein product is CASSLKRLGPQYF.